The clone carrying this T cell receptor (beta chain) was seen ten or more times. This sample is drawn from a study of early T cells in non-severe SARS-CoV-2 infection. TCRdb ran MiXCR on the 5' RACE reads and lists one entry per CDR3 protein. The sample yields 40,000 or so distinct CDR3 sequences, 5% to 5.5% seen once. Germline CDR1 is MNHEY and CDR2 is SVGEGT. V dropped 0 bases and J dropped 4 bases, with 4 bases sitting between them. This CDR3 has 12 residues. The sequence was obtained from an adult who was a healthcare worker with PCR-confirmed SARS-CoV-2 infection or an uninfected control (not recorded which). Specimen: whole blood, collected at baseline. The chain is built from TRBV6-2 or TRBV6-3 and TRBJ2-7; no definite D call. The DNA of the CDR3 is TGTGCCAGCAGTTACTCGAGATACGAGCAGTACTTC. Translating gives CASSYSRYEQYF.